A single sample is the source of the 16 T cell receptor beta chains below, sequenced in a study of cytomegalovirus exposure and HLA in healthy donors. The study ran its PCR with 60 Vbeta and 13 Jbeta primers. Libraries were prepared by immunoSEQ multiplex PCR; TCRdb keeps only in-frame clonotypes and omits some of them. Of around 130,000 clones listed, around 80% are singletons. The sample comprised PBMCs. These receptors were obtained from a woman in her fifties or sixties in good health and CMV-seronegative.

This clone showed up just once. This chain uses TRBV28 with TRBJ2-1, with D possibly being TRBD2 (6 bases). Trimming removed 9 bases at V and 4 bases at J, with 16 bases between. CDR1 is MDHEN and CDR2 is SYDVKM in the germline V gene. The CDR3 has 14 residues. Here the CDR3 DNA reads TGTGCCAGTCTAAACGGGGGTTTATACAATGAGCAGTTCTTC. This sequence encodes CASLNGGLYNEQFF.

The V and J genes are TRBV10-3 and TRBJ2-7; 8 bases are shared with TRBD2. The CDR3 totals 13 residues. Germline CDR1 ENHRY, CDR2 SYGVKD. V gave up 3 bases and J gave up 6 bases; unmatched junction bases: 4. Here the CDR3 reads CAISDSGSAEQYV. CDR3 DNA: TGTGCCATCAGTGACAGCGGGAGCGCCGAGCAGTACGTC.

The chain links TRBV30 to TRBJ2-7, with a weak D call TRBD1 (8 bases). The length of the CDR3 is 16 residues. V was cut by 2 bases and J by 7 bases, with 24 bases left in between. Germline CDR1 reads GTSNPN; CDR2 reads SVGIG (reference sequence). CDR3 nucleotide sequence: TGTGCCTGGAGTAGCAAGCGGGGTGGACAGGGAGAAGAGCAGTACTTC. Translated, it gives CAWSSKRGGQGEEQYF. The whole variable domain, remainder taken from reference TRBV30 and TRBJ2-7, is SQTIHQWPATLVQPVGSPLSLECTVEGTSNPNLYWYRQAAGRGLQLLFYSVGIGQISSEVPQNLSASRPQDRQFILSSKKLLLSDSGFYLCAWSSKRGGQGEEQYFGPGTRLTVT.

This chain joins TRBV4-1 and TRBJ1-2; TRBD1 agrees at 7 bases. The CDR3 has 15 amino acids. V lost 4 bases and J lost 5; bases outside the gene matches: 10. CDR1 is MGHRA, CDR2 YSYEKL, per germline. The CDR3 DNA reads as TGCGCCAGCAGCCCCCGAGACAGGGCAACTTATGGCTACACCTTC. Translated, it gives CASSPRDRATYGYTF.

The chain uses TRBV5-1 and TRBJ1-2, with TRBD1 as a possible D gene (5 bases). CDR1 SGHRS and CDR2 YFSETQ come from the germline V gene. The CDR3 consists of 14 residues. Trimming cost V 6 bases and J 8 bases, with 20 bases left between them. CDR3 nucleotides: TGCGCCAGCACCCTCTCCGAAGGGGCGCGGGGCTACACCTTC. Protein sequence: CASTLSEGARGYTF.

This chain joins TRBV28 and TRBJ2-3; 7 bases line up with TRBD2. The CDR3 spans 16 residues. V shed 2 bases and J 4 bases; nucleotides not matched to a gene: 9. The germline V gene encodes CDR1 MDHEN and CDR2 SYDVKM. CDR3 amino acids: CASSLSSGPLADTQYF. Written as DNA, the CDR3 is TGTGCCAGCAGTTTAAGTAGCGGGCCCCTGGCAGATACGCAGTATTTT.

The chain links TRBV5-1 to TRBJ2-7, with 12 bases lining up with TRBD2. This CDR3 has 15 amino acids. CDR1 SGHRS and CDR2 YFSETQ come from the germline V gene. With V trimmed by 3 bases and J by 2 bases, 3 bases remained unmatched. The CDR3 nucleotides read TGCGCCAGCAGCTCGGGACTAGCGGGCCCCTACGAGCAGTACGTC. Translating gives CASSSGLAGPYEQYV.

The rearrangement joins TRBV5-4 to TRBJ2-5, with 8 bases lining up with TRBD1. The CDR3 consists of 15 residues. V was clipped by 0 bases and J by 7 bases; unmatched bases: 8. Germline CDR1 is SGHNT and CDR2 is YYREEE (reference sequence). The CDR3 DNA reads TGTGCCAGCAGCTTGGAGGCAGGGGGCTTCGGGACCCAGTACTTC. Its translation is CASSLEAGGFGTQYF.

The chain uses TRBV14 and TRBJ1-2; the match to TRBD1 covers 7 bases. The trim removed 4 bases at V and 4 bases at J, leaving 6 bases unmatched. This CDR3 region has 14 residues. CDR1 is SGHDN, CDR2 FVKESK, per germline. The CDR3 loop reads CASSRRGTGYGYTF. CDR3 nucleotide sequence: TGTGCCAGCAGCCGCAGGGGGACGGGCTATGGCTACACCTTC.

This clone was recorded only once. This chain links TRBV6-1 with TRBJ2-3, with a tentative D call TRBD1 (6 bases). Trimming stripped 3 bases from V and 4 bases from J, with 20 bases between. The germline V gene encodes CDR1 MNHNS and CDR2 SASEGT. CDR3 length: 17 amino acids. The CDR3 loop is CASSDGRTDVFSDTQYF. CDR3 coding DNA: TGTGCCAGCAGTGATGGACGGACAGATGTCTTTTCAGATACGCAGTATTTT.

The chain is built from TRBV7-9 and TRBJ2-3; no clear D gene. Per the germline V gene, CDR1 is SEHNR and CDR2 is FQNEAQ (reference sequence). There are 14 residues in the CDR3. V was shortened by 1 base and J by 2 bases, with 7 bases between the two germline ends. The CDR3 reads CASSLDPLTDTQYF. The CDR3, as DNA: TGTGCCAGCAGCTTAGATCCCCTCACAGATACGCAGTATTTT.

The V and J genes are TRBV4-2 and TRBJ2-5; D is unresolved. Per the germline V gene, CDR1 is LGHNA and CDR2 is YNFKEQ. The CDR3 totals 15 residues. Trimming removed 1 base from V and 1 base from J, with 10 bases in between. The CDR3 protein is CASSQGTGAQETQYF. DNA of the CDR3: TGTGCCAGCAGCCAAGGTACCGGTGCCCAAGAGACCCAGTACTTC.

The chain links TRBV27 to TRBJ1-2; 7 bases agree with TRBD1. Trimming at V came to 0 bases and at J to 0 bases, leaving 4 bases not matched to a gene. The CDR3 covers 16 residues. Looked up from germline, CDR1 is MNHEY and CDR2 is SMNVEV (reference sequence). The CDR3 DNA is TGTGCCAGCAGTTTATCTCCCGGGACAGCTAACTATGGCTACACCTTC. It codes for CASSLSPGTANYGYTF.

The CDR3 loop reads CASSQDYQGYNEQFF. The CDR3 nucleotides read TGCGCCAGCAGCCAAGATTATCAGGGTTACAATGAGCAGTTCTTC. The chain couples TRBV4-3 to TRBJ2-1; D perhaps matches TRBD1 (5 bases). V lost 0 bases, J lost 4 bases, and 10 bases lay in between. CDR1 is LGHNA and CDR2 is YSLEER in the germline V gene. CDR3 length: 15 residues.

The chain carries TRBV5-1 and TRBJ2-2; D call uncertain. CDR3 length: 15 amino acids. V was cut by 6 bases and J by 3 bases, with 15 bases left in between. Per the germline V gene, CDR1 is SGHRS and CDR2 is YFSETQ. The CDR3 here is CASKHPQRYTGELFF. DNA for the CDR3: TGCGCCAGCAAACACCCCCAGCGATACACCGGGGAGCTGTTTTTT.

The chain uses TRBV5-4 and TRBJ1-2; a possible D gene is TRBD1 (5 bases). Germline V CDR1 and CDR2: SGHNT, YYREEE (reference sequence). The CDR3 length is 13 residues. V was trimmed by 0 bases and J by 8 bases, leaving 11 bases between them. The CDR3 is CASSLAGGRGYTF. The DNA for the CDR3 is TGTGCCAGCAGCTTGGCCGGGGGTCGGGGCTACACCTTC.